The clone carrying this T cell receptor beta chain has a count of ten or more. Its antigen is currently unknown. This sample is part of a study of T cell repertoires in cytomegalovirus infection. Trimming took 5 bases from V and 7 from J, leaving 17 bases between them. Germline lookup yields CDR1 SEHNR and CDR2 FQNEAQ (reference sequence). The CDR3 covers 15 residues. TCRdb re-called the reads through MiXCR, storing one row per CDR3 protein. This sample yields approximately 500,000 distinct CDR3 sequences, of which about 17% are seen a single time; 24% belongs to the top ten. Study observations and caveats: CMV-specific TCR beta clonotypes restricted by HLA-C were the ones dominating the ex vivo response.

This sequence was found in a human donor in good health (CMV status not recorded). Some clones in this sample may be carry-over from other donors' samples. V gene TRBV7-9 combines with J gene TRBJ2-2, with D perhaps TRBD2 (6 bases). The material sequenced was CD8+ T cells from PBMCs. CDR3 in amino acids: CASSAPEGRVGELFF. In DNA form, the CDR3 reads TGTGCCAGCAGCGCTCCGGAGGGCCGGGTCGGGGAGCTGTTTTTT.